This T cell receptor beta chain came from a study of shared clonotypes between healthy human individuals. Overall study: The donor pool was made up of a couple of women and a few men aged 18 to 49. Findings and limits, study-wide: Around 5% was the fraction of naive CD4 clonotypes found shared across a handful of donors.

As concerns this clone: Antigen unknown.

CD8 cells classed as naive were CD45RO-negative and positively selected for CCR7, excluding terminally differentiated effector memory CD45RA+ cells. The assay was carried out at the deep level. Assay used: immunoSEQ multiplex PCR; TCRdb lists only in-frame clones, some missing. The data contain about 2.1 million clones, 85% to 95% of them singletons. Germline assignment: CDR1 WNHNN and CDR2 SYGVQD (reference sequence). V gave up 3 bases and J gave up 10 bases; unmatched junction bases: 6. The CDR3 is made up of 13 amino acids. The sequence was obtained from a man younger than 30 in good health. Some clones in this sample may be carry-over from other donors' samples. This chain uses TRBV10-1 with TRBJ2-5, with TRBD1 identical over 9 bases. Sequencing used naive CD8+ T cells from PBMCs. CDR3 in amino acids: CASSETGQGYQYF. The CDR3 DNA sequence: TGCGCCAGCAGTGAAACGGGACAGGGTTACCAGTACTTC.